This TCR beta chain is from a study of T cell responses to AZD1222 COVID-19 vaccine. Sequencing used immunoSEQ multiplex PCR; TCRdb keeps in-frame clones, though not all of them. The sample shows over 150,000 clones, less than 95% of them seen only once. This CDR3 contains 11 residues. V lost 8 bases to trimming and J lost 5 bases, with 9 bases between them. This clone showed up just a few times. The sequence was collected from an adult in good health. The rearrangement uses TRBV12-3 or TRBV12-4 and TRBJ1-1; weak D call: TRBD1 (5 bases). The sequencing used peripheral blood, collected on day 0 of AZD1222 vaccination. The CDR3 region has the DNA TGTGCCAGCTTACGGGGGACTGAAGCTTTCTTT. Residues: CASLRGTEAFF.